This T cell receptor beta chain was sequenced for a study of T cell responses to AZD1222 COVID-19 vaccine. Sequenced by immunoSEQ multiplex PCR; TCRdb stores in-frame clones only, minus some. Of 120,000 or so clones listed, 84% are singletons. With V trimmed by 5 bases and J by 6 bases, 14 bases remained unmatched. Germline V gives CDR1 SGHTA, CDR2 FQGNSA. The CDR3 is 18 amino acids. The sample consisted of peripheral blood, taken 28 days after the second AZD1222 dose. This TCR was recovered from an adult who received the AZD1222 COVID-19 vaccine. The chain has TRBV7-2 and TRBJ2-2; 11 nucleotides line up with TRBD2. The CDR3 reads CASSQTQRLAGGAGELFF. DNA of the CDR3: TGTGCCAGCAGCCAGACGCAGAGGCTAGCGGGGGGCGCCGGGGAGCTGTTTTTT.